Described below is a single T cell receptor (beta chain) sequence and its context. The sample is drawn from a study of cytomegalovirus exposure and HLA in healthy donors. 60 Vbeta and 13 Jbeta primers were used in PCR. Produced via immunoSEQ multiplex PCR; TCRdb's table is partial and in-frame only. This sample has some 270,000 clones, with approximately 91% found just once. The sample taken for sequencing was PBMCs. This TCR was recovered from a girl between 2 and 10 years old in good health and CMV-seronegative.

The CDR3 reads CAIGGKRDNEQFF. The CDR3 DNA reads as TGTGCCATCGGGGGGAAACGGGACAATGAGCAGTTCTTC. The chain couples TRBV10-3 to TRBJ2-1; D is perhaps TRBD2 (6 bases). CDR3 length equals 13 residues. V was trimmed by 8 bases and J by 5 bases, leaving 13 bases between them. Germline CDR1 reads ENHRY; CDR2 reads SYGVKD.